This T cell receptor (beta chain) was obtained from a study of T cell responses to AZD1222 COVID-19 vaccine. Study in general: Some second doses came at about 4 weeks and others at about 12 weeks; these were pooled. Study outcomes and limitations: Spike-spanning, vaccine-associated CD4 TCRs were dominant at 160-218 and 743-854.

The repertoire was sequenced with immunoSEQ multiplex PCR; TCRdb's copy has only in-frame clones and lacks some. The data contain 100,000 or so clones, 85% to 90% of them seen just once; the ten biggest clones take up 3.7%. A remark on this clone: Its antigen is unidentified.

The CDR3 loop spans 15 amino acids. Germline lookup yields CDR1 LGHDT and CDR2 YNNKEL (reference sequence). V lost 4 bases and J lost 0; bases outside the gene matches: 5. The source material was peripheral blood, sampled on day 0 of AZD1222 vaccination. The J gene is TRBJ2-7, the V gene TRBV3-1 (or the pseudogene TRBV3-2); 8 nucleotides align to TRBD1. The TCR was taken from an adult in good health. The CDR3 nucleotides are TGTGCCAGCAGCCCGTTCCAGGGGGCCTCCTACGAGCAGTACTTC. Protein sequence: CASSPFQGASYEQYF.